This T cell receptor (beta chain) comes out of a study of spatial heterogeneity in lung cancer. TCRdb redid the calling of the 5' RACE reads with MiXCR, one entry per CDR3 protein. The sample lists 9,500 to 12,000 distinct CDR3 sequences, about 6% occurring once. This clonotype was seen ten or more times. The time point was: sample taken at primary tumor resection. The V gene's germline CDR1 is DFQATT and CDR2 SNEGSKA (reference sequence). The CDR3 spans 16 residues. The V and J ends lost 3 bases and 0 bases, in that order; junction bases with no gene match: 5. This TCR derives from a male donor with early-stage non-small cell lung cancer. This chain joins TRBV20-1 and TRBJ1-4; 9 bases are shared with TRBD1. The sample in question was PBMCs, obtained at surgery. This CDR3 reads CSARRQGVSTNEKLFF. CDR3 nucleotides: TGCAGTGCTAGGAGACAGGGGGTCTCAACTAATGAAAAACTGTTTTTT.